A single sample gave rise to the 16 T cell receptor beta chains below, sequenced in a study of shared clonotypes between healthy human individuals. Method: immunoSEQ multiplex PCR; TCRdb's copy keeps in-frame clones and lacks some. The repertoire includes approximately 1,000,000 clones, around three quarters of them detected once, and approximately 0.52% sits in the top ten. Sequences were obtained from memory CD4+ T cells from PBMCs. Regarding subset: CD45RA-negative fraction. These receptors were taken from a young man in good health. Some clones in this sample may be carry-over from other donors' samples.

The V gene is TRBV9, the J gene TRBJ2-7; unclear D gene. CDR1 and CDR2 from the germline V gene are SGDLS and YYNGEE. V lost 0 bases and J lost 9, with 13 bases in between. The length of the CDR3 is 13 residues. The chain's CDR3 is CASSVEVRSWQYF. The CDR3 nucleotides read TGTGCCAGCAGCGTAGAAGTTCGGAGCTGGCAGTACTTC.

The CDR3 spells CASSPHSLGQALNSYEQYF. The CDR3 nucleotides are TGTGCCAGCAGCCCCCATTCCCTCGGACAGGCCCTAAACTCCTACGAGCAGTACTTC. The chain couples TRBV7-9 to TRBJ2-7; the match to TRBD1 covers 7 bases. Germline V gives CDR1 SEHNR, CDR2 FQNEAQ (reference sequence). The CDR3 consists of 19 residues. V shed 5 bases and J 0 bases; nucleotides not matched to a gene: 19.

The rearrangement links TRBV5-6 to TRBJ2-3; 13 nucleotides line up with TRBD2. This CDR3 contains 16 residues. Germline-derived CDR1 and CDR2 are SGHDT and YYEEEE. Germline trimming cut 4 bases from V and 3 bases from J; bases unmatched to any gene: 5. CDR3 amino acids: CASSLRGLAGTDTQYF. The CDR3 DNA is TGTGCCAGCAGCCTGCGGGGACTAGCGGGAACAGATACGCAGTATTTT.

This clone has only a few counts. The J gene is TRBJ1-1, the V gene TRBV2; D is possibly TRBD1 (5 bases). There are 14 residues in the CDR3. The germline V and J ends were trimmed by 7 bases and 6 bases, with 18 bases remaining between them. Germline loops: CDR1 SNHLY, CDR2 FYNNEI. Here the CDR3 reads CASNINGGVAEAFF. The CDR3 DNA reads TGTGCCAGCAACATAAATGGGGGAGTGGCTGAAGCTTTCTTT.

The chain has TRBV5-8 and TRBJ2-3; tentatively, D is TRBD2 (5 bases). The ends were cut back, 1 base at V and 5 bases at J, with 14 bases in the middle. CDR1 is SGHTS and CDR2 is YDEGEE in the germline V gene. This CDR3 has 15 amino acids. The CDR3 nucleotides are TGTGCCAGCAGCTTGATGCCTAATCGGGGAGATACGCAGTATTTT. This translates into CASSLMPNRGDTQYF.

The rearrangement links TRBV28 to TRBJ2-7; TRBD2 matches 7 bases. Trimming removed 6 bases from V and 0 bases from J; junction bases left unmatched: 5. The CDR3 has 14 amino acids. Looked up from germline, CDR1 is MDHEN and CDR2 is SYDVKM. For the CDR3, the DNA is TGTGCCAGCAGGGTCGGGGGGAGCTCCTACGAGCAGTACTTC. Translation: CASRVGGSSYEQYF.

The chain joins TRBV10-2 to TRBJ2-1; D is perhaps TRBD2 (6 bases). CDR3 size: 14 residues. CDR1 and CDR2 (germline): WSHSY, SAAADI. The ends were cut back, 10 bases at V and 3 bases at J, with 16 bases in the middle. DNA for the CDR3: TGCGCCACCCAGACCCGGCGGGGCTACAATGAGCAGTTCTTC. Translation gives CATQTRRGYNEQFF.

The V gene is TRBV21-1, the J gene TRBJ2-7; the DNA was not compared with TRBD1, the D call given in the table. TRBV21-1 is labeled a pseudogene. The CDR3 is made up of 16 amino acids. DNA for the CDR3: TGTGCCAGCAGCAAAGATAAGTCCTATTACAGGTGGGAGCAGTACTTC. This sequence encodes CASSKDKSYYRWEQYF.

There are a few counts of this clone. The chain carries TRBV11-3 and TRBJ2-3, with D possibly TRBD2 on 5 matching bases. Germline-derived CDR1 and CDR2 are SGHNT and YENEEA. The CDR3 is 16 residues long. The V and J ends lost 0 bases and 0 bases respectively, with 10 bases between them. This chain's CDR3 is CASSLDGGSSTDTQYF. The CDR3 bases are TGTGCCAGCAGCTTAGATGGCGGGTCGAGCACAGATACGCAGTATTTT.

The sample holds a few counts of this clone. V usage is TRBV6-5 and J usage is TRBJ2-5; D is ambiguous. The germline gives CDR1 MNHEY, CDR2 SVGAGI. The CDR3 totals 14 residues. The V gene lost 0 bases and the J gene lost 5 bases, with 10 bases spanning the gap. CDR3 protein: CASSYSLTRETQYF. Here the CDR3 DNA reads TGTGCCAGCAGTTACTCGTTGACGAGGGAGACCCAGTACTTC.

The chain carries TRBV15 and TRBJ1-2; D is possibly TRBD1 (5 bases). This CDR3 has 15 residues. The V gene lost 0 bases and the J gene lost 4 bases, with 12 bases spanning the gap. Germline CDR1 LNHNV, CDR2 YYDKDF (reference sequence). In nucleotides, the CDR3 is TGTGCCACCAGCAGAGAGGGGACGGGGCTCTATGGCTACACCTTC. This sequence encodes CATSREGTGLYGYTF.

The rearrangement links TRBV5-1 to TRBJ2-7, with TRBD1 matching 10 bases. Germline V lookup: CDR1 SGHRS, CDR2 YFSETQ. The CDR3 has 20 residues. V was clipped by 3 bases and J by 7 bases; unmatched bases: 25. In DNA, the CDR3 is TGCGCCAGCAGCTGGAGACCCTCCGGGACAGGGGAGGGGGGAGTGGATGAGCAGTACTTC. Translation gives CASSWRPSGTGEGGVDEQYF.

The chain employs TRBV6-6 and TRBJ1-1, with 8 bases lining up with TRBD1. CDR3 length: 16 amino acids. Trimming cost V 5 bases and J 3 bases; bases outside gene matches: 11. The V gene's germline CDR1 is MNHNY and CDR2 SVGAGI (reference sequence). CDR3 loop: CASSIRPDRVDTEAFF. The CDR3 region has the DNA TGTGCCAGCAGTATCCGCCCGGACAGGGTCGACACTGAAGCTTTCTTT.

With regard to this clone: Possible read error: a much larger clone is one base away. The same CDR3 also results from other DNA sequences found in this sample. The chain has TRBV6-4 and TRBJ2-6; D is undetermined. Germline V gives CDR1 MRHNA, CDR2 SNTAGT. V lost 4 bases, J lost 0 bases, and 4 bases lay in between. The CDR3 has 14 amino acids. In DNA, the CDR3 is TGTGCCAGCAGTGGGTACTCTGGGGCCAACGTCCTGACTTTC. As protein: CASSGYSGANVLTF.

The rearrangement uses TRBV28 and TRBJ2-3; tentative D call: TRBD2 (6 bases). This CDR3 spans 14 amino acids. Germline CDR1 is MDHEN and CDR2 is SYDVKM. Between the trimmed V and J ends, which lost 4 bases and 4 bases, there was a span of 12 bases. The CDR3 protein is CASSSTRIADTQYF. In DNA form, the CDR3 reads TGTGCCAGCAGTTCGACTAGGATCGCAGATACGCAGTATTTT.

Details on this clone: Other DNA sequences in this specimen translate into the identical CDR3. The CDR3 sequence: CASGTSGRGSYEQYF. CDR3 nucleotide sequence: TGTGCCAGCGGGACTAGCGGAAGAGGGTCCTACGAGCAGTACTTC. The chain is built from TRBV28 and TRBJ2-7; 11 positions agree with TRBD2. The germline V gene has CDR1 MDHEN and CDR2 SYDVKM. V dropped 8 bases and J dropped 1; count of bases not matched to a gene: 7. The CDR3 covers 15 residues.